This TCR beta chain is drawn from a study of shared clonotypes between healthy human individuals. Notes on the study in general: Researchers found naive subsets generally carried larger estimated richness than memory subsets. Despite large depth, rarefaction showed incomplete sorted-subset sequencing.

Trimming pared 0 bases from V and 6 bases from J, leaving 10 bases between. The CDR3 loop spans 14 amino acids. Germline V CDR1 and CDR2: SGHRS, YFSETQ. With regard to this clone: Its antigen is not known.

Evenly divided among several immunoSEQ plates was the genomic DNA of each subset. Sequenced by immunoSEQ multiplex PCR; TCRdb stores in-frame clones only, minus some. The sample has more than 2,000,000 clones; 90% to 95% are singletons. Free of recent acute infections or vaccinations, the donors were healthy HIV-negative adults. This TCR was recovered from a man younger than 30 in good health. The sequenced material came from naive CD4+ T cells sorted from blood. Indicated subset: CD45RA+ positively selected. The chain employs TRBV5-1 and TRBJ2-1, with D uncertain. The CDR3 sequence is CASSLGVSGNEQFF. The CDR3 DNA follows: TGCGCCAGCAGCTTGGGGGTTTCGGGCAATGAGCAGTTCTTC.